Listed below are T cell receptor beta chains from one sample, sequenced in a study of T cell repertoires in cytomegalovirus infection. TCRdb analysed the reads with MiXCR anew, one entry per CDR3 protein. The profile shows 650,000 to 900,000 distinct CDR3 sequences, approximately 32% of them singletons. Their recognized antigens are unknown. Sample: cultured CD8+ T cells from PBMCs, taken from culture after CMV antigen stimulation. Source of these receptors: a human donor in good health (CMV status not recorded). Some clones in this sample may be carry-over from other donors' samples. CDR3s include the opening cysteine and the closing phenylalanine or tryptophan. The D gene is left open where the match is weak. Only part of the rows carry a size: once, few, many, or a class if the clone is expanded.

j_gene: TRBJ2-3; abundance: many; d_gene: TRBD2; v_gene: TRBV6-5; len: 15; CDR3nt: TGTGCCAGCAGTTCGACTAGCGGGGACACAGATACGCAGTATTTT; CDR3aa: CASSSTSGDTDTQYF
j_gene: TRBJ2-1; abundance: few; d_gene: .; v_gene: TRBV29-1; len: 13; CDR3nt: TGCAGCGTTGATCTCAGGGTCGACAATGAGCAGTTCTTC; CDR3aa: CSVDLRVDNEQFF
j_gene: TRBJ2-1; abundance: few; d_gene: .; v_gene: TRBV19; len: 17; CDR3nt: TGTGCCAGTAGTATCCCACTTGATCGTTACTCCTACAATGAGCAGTTCTTC; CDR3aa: CASSIPLDRYSYNEQFF
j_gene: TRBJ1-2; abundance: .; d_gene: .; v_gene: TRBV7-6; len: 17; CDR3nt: TGTGCCAGCAGCTCCTGGACCCTTAACTTGACTAACTATGGCTACACCTTC; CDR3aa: CASSSWTLNLTNYGYTF
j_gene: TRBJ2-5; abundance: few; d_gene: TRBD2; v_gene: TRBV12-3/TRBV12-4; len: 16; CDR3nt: TGTGCCAGCAGTGCGTGGGGGACTAGCGGGGAAGAGACCCAGTACTTC; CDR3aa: CASSAWGTSGEETQYF
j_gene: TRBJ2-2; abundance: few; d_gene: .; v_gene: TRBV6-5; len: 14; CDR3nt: TGTGCCAGCAGTTACTCGATTGGGGTCGGGGAGCTGTTTTTT; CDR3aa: CASSYSIGVGELFF
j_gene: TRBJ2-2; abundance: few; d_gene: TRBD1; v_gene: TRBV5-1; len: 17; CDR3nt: TGCGCCAGCAGCTTGTCACAGGGGGCGCGTGACACCGGGGAGCTGTTTTTT; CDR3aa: CASSLSQGARDTGELFF
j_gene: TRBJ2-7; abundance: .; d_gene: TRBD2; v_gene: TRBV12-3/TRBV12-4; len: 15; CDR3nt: TGTGCCAGCAGCCTGTCCGGTCTAGCGGGCTACGAGCAGTACTTC; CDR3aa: CASSLSGLAGYEQYF
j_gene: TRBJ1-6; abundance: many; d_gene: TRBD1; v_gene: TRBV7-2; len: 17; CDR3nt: TGTGCCAGCAGCAGGGACAGGGGTTCGATGCGGAATTCACCCCTCCACTTT; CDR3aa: CASSRDRGSMRNSPLHF
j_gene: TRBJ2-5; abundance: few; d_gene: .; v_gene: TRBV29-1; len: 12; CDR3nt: TGCAGCGCCCGGCGGATACAAGAGACCCAGTACTTC; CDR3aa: CSARRIQETQYF
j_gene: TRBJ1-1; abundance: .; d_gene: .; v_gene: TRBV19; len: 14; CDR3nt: TGTGCCAGTAGTGTAGGACATATTAACACTGAAGCTTTCTTT; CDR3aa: CASSVGHINTEAFF
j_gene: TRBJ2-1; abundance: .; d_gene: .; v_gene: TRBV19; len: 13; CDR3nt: TGTGCCAGTAGTTCAGGACAATCGGATGAGCAGTTCTTC; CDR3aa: CASSSGQSDEQFF
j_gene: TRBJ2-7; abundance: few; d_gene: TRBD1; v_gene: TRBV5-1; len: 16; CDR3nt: TGCGCCAGCAGCTTGGTCCCGTTTCAGGGGGAAGGCGAGCAGTACTTC; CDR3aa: CASSLVPFQGEGEQYF
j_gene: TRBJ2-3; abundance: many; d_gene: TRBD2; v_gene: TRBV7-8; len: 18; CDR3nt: TGTGCCAGCAGCTTAGTCGTTCGCCAGCGGGGCTCCACAGATACGCAGTATTTT; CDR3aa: CASSLVVRQRGSTDTQYF
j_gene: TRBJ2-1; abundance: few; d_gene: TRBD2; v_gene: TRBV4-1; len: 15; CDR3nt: TGCGCCAGCAGCCAAGGGACTAGCGGACACAATGAGCAGTTCTTC; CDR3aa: CASSQGTSGHNEQFF
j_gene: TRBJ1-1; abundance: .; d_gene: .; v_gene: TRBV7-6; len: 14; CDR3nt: TGTGCCAGCAGCGCCCCGGACAATAACACTGAAGCTTTCTTT; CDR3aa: CASSAPDNNTEAFF
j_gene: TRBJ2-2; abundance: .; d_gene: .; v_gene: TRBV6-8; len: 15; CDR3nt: TGTGCCAGCAGTGTTGACAGTAGTCTCATCGGGGAGCTGTTTTTT; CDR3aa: CASSVDSSLIGELFF
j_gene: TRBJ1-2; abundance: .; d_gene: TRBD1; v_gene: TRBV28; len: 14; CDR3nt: TGTGCCAGCAGGGGAGGGGACAGAGCCTATGGCTACACCTTC; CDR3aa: CASRGGDRAYGYTF
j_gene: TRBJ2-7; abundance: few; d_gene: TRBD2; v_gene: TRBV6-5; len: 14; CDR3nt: TGTGCCAGCAGTTACTCAGCGGGATCCTACGAGCAGTACTTC; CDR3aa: CASSYSAGSYEQYF
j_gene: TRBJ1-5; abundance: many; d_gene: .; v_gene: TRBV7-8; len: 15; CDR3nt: TGTGCCAGCAGCTTAGCGGGTGGGGGCAATCAGCCCCAGCATTTT; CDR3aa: CASSLAGGGNQPQHF
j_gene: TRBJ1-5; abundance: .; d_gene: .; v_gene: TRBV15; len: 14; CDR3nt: TGTGCCACCAGCAGGGTAGGAAGCAATCAGCCCCAGCATTTT; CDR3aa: CATSRVGSNQPQHF
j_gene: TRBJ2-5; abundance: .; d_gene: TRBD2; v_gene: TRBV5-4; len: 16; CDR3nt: TGTGCCAGCAGCTTGCTTGCGGGGGTTAACCTAGAGACCCAGTACTTC; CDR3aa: CASSLLAGVNLETQYF
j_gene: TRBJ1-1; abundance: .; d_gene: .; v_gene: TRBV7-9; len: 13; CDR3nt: TGTGCCAGCAGCTTAGGGTTTCCGGCTGAAGCTTTCTTT; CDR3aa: CASSLGFPAEAFF
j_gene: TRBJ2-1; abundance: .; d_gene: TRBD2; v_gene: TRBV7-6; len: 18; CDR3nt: TGTGCCAGCAGCCGGCTAGCGGGGGGGCCCAGCTCCTACAATGAGCAGTTCTTC; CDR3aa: CASSRLAGGPSSYNEQFF
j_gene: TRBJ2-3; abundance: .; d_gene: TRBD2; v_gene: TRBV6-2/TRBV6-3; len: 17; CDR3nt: TGTGCCAGCAGTTACTCGATAGCTAGCGGGGCCACAGATACGCAGTATTTT; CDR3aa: CASSYSIASGATDTQYF
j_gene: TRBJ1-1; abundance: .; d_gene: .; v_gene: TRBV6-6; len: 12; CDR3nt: TGTGCCAGCAGGAACACGGGGGTTGAAGCTTTCTTT; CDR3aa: CASRNTGVEAFF
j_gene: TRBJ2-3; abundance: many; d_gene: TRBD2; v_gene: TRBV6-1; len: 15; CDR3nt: TGTGCCAGCAGTGTGGGGGGGGTCAACACAGATACGCAGTATTTT; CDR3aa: CASSVGGVNTDTQYF
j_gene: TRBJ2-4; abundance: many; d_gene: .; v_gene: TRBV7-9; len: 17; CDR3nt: TGTGCCAGCAGCTTAGCGACGGGTTCAATAGCCAAAAACATTCAGTACTTC; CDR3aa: CASSLATGSIAKNIQYF
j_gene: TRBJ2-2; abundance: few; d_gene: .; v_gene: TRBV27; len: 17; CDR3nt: TGTGCCAGCAGTTACCCCGACGGGGGCAAGGACACCGGGGAGCTGTTTTTT; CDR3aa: CASSYPDGGKDTGELFF
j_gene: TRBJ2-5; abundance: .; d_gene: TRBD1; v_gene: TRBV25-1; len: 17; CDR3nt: TGTGCCAGCAGTGAATGGGTGGGGCAGGGGGCAGGGGAGACCCAGTACTTC; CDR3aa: CASSEWVGQGAGETQYF
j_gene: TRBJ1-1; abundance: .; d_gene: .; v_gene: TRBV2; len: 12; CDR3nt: TGTGCCAGCAGGCCCGGGGAGGGTGAAGCTTTCTTT; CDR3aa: CASRPGEGEAFF
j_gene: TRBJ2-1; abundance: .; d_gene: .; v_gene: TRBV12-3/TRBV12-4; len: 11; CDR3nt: TGTGCCAGCACCCAGGCAAATGAGCAGTTCTTC; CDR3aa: CASTQANEQFF
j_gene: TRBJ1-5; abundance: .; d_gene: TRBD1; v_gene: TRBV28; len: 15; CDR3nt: TGTGCCAGCAGTTTGGACAGGGACCTCAATCAGCCCCAGCATTTT; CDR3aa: CASSLDRDLNQPQHF
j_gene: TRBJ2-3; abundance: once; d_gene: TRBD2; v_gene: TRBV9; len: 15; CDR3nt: TGTGCCAGCAGCGTAGGGAGCGGGGCGAGGGATACGCAGTATTTT; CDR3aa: CASSVGSGARDTQYF
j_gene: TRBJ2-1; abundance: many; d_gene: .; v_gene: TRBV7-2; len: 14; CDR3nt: TGTGCCAGCAGCCCCGCCGGTTCCTACAATGAGCAGTTCTTC; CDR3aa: CASSPAGSYNEQFF
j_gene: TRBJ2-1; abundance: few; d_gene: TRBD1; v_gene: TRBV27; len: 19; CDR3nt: TGTGCCAGCAGTTTACTATTTCCAGGGGGTTGGGGTTCCTACAATGAGCAGTTCTTC; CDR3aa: CASSLLFPGGWGSYNEQFF
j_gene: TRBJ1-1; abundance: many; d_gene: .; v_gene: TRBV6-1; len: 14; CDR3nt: TGTGCCAGCAGTGATTCAAGAGAGAACACTGAAGCTTTCTTT; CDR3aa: CASSDSRENTEAFF
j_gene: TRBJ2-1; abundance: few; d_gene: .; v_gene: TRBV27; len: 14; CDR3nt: TGTGCCAGCAGTTTTGGAGGAGTTAGCAATGAGCAGTTCTTC; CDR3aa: CASSFGGVSNEQFF
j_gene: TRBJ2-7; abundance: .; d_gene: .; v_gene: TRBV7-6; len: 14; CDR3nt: TGTGCCGGCAGCTTAACCGGGACCTCGAAAGAGCAGTACTTC; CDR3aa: CAGSLTGTSKEQYF
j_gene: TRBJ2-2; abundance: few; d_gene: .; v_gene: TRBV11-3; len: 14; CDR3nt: TGTGCCAGCAGCTTAGCCGGGCTCACCGGGGAGCTGTTTTTT; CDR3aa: CASSLAGLTGELFF
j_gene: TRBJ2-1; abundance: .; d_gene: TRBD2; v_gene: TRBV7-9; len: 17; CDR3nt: TGTGCCAGCAGCTCGCCGGGGGGGTCCTACTCCTACAATGAGCAGTTCTTC; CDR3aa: CASSSPGGSYSYNEQFF
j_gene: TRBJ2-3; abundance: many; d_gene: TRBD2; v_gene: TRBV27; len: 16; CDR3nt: TGTGCCAGCAGTTTATCGAGCGGGGGTCACACAGATACGCAGTATTTT; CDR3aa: CASSLSSGGHTDTQYF
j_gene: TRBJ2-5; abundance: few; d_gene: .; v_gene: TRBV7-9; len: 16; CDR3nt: TGTGCCAGCAGTTCCTCGAACCGTAGGTTGGGGGAGACCCAGTACTTC; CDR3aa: CASSSSNRRLGETQYF
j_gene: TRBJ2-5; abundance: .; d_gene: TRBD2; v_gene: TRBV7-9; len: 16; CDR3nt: TGTGCCAGCAGCTTAGAGTCTAGCGGGGGTCGAAAGACCCAGTACTTC; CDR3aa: CASSLESSGGRKTQYF
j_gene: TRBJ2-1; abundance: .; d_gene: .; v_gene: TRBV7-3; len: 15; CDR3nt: TGTGCCAGCAGCTGGGTCTCTAGCGCTGTGGATGAGCAGTTCTTC; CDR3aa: CASSWVSSAVDEQFF
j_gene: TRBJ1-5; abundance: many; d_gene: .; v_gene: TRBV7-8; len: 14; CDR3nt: TGTGCCAGCAGCTTAGACGGGGGTTATCAGCCCCAGCATTTT; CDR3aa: CASSLDGGYQPQHF
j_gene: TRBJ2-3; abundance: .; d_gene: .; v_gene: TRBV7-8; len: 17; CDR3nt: TGTGCCAGCAGTCTAGATCACGGGAGTCCGGGGGCAGATACGCAGTATTTT; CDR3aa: CASSLDHGSPGADTQYF
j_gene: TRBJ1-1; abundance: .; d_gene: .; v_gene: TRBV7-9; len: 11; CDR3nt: TGTGCCAGCAGAGGAGGGGCTGAAGCTTTCTTT; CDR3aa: CASRGGAEAFF
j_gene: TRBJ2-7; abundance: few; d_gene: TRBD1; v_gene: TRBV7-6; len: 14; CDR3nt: TGTGCCAGCAGGGGACAGGGTTTGGGGTACGAGCAGTACTTC; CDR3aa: CASRGQGLGYEQYF
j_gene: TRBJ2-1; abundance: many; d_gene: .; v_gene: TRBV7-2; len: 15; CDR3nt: TGTGCCAGCAGCTTAGTTGACTTCCCTGGGAATGAGCAGTTCTTC; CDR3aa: CASSLVDFPGNEQFF
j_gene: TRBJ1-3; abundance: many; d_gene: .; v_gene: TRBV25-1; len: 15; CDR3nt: TGTGCCAGCAGTGGGACCGGATACTCTGGAAACACCATATATTTT; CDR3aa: CASSGTGYSGNTIYF
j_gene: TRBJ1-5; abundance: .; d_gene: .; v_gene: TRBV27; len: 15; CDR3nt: TGTGCCAGCAGTTTGGGAGGGGCTTTCAATCAGCCCCAGCATTTT; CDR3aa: CASSLGGAFNQPQHF